This T cell receptor beta chain was obtained from a study of CD8+ T cells in alopecia areata. cDNA serving as the sequencing template came from extracted, reverse transcribed RNA. The repertoire was sequenced with immunoSEQ multiplex PCR; TCRdb's copy has only in-frame clones and lacks some. The table has roughly 200,000 clones, more than 55% seen once; the top ten hold over 4%. Germline trimming cut 3 bases from V and 4 bases from J; bases unmatched to any gene: 15. The CDR3 length is 17 residues. Germline V gene sequence: CDR1 SEHNR, CDR2 FQNEAQ (reference sequence). This TCR derives from a human donor in good health. The V and J genes are TRBV7-9 and TRBJ2-7, with 7 nucleotides matching TRBD1. The sequencing sample was made of CD8+ T cells sorted from blood. The CDR3, as DNA: TGTGCCAGCAGCTTCTGGGGTGGGGTTGACAGGGTTTACGAGCAGTACTTC. Encoded protein: CASSFWGGVDRVYEQYF.